The source of this T cell receptor beta chain is a study of T cell responses to AZD1222 COVID-19 vaccine. Whole-study results and caveats: Targeting of unmutated variant regions was reportedly seen in nearly half of spike-specific TCRs. Seropositive status at baseline applied to only a handful of AZD1222 recipients. Researchers report vaccine-associated CD4 TCRs spanning spike, with dominance at 160-218 and 743-854.

Trimming took 3 bases from V and 8 from J, leaving 13 bases between them. CDR1 and CDR2 (germline): SGHDN, FVKESK. This CDR3 has 13 amino acids. Remarks on this clone: Its antigen remains unidentified.

This table comes from immunoSEQ multiplex PCR, and its TCRdb copy is limited to in-frame clones, with some not included. The sample contains 150,000 to 200,000 clones, about 95% of which appear only once. The receptor was derived from an adult in good health. This sample comprised peripheral blood, obtained on day 0 of AZD1222 vaccination. The V gene is TRBV14, the J gene TRBJ1-2, with D maybe TRBD1 (6 bases). CDR3 DNA sequence: TGTGCCAGCAGCCAGTCCGGACAGACCGGCTACACCTTC. As protein: CASSQSGQTGYTF.